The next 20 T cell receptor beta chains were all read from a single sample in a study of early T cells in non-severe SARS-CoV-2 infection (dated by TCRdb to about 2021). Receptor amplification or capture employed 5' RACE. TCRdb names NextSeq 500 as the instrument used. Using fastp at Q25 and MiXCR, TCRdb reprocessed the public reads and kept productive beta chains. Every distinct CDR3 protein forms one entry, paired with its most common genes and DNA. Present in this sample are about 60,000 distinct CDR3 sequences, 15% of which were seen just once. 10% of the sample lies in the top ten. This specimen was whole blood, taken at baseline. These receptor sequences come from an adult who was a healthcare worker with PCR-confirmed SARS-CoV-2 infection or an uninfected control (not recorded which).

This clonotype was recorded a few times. The CDR3 nucleotides are TGTGCCAGCAGCTGGGACTTCCAGCCCCAGCATTTT. Translating it yields CASSWDFQPQHF. The chain links TRBV7-9 to TRBJ1-5; TRBD1 is a possible D gene (5 bases). Germline loops: CDR1 SEHNR, CDR2 FQNEAQ (reference sequence). V was trimmed by 4 bases and J by 7 bases, leaving 8 bases between them. This CDR3 contains 12 residues. The whole variable domain, filled in from reference TRBV7-9 and TRBJ1-5, reads DTGVSQNPRHKITKRGQNVTFRCDPISEHNRLYWYRQTLGQGPEFLTYFQNEAQLEKSRLLSDRFSAERPKGSFSTLEIQRTEQGDSAMYLCASSWDFQPQHFGDGTRLSIL.

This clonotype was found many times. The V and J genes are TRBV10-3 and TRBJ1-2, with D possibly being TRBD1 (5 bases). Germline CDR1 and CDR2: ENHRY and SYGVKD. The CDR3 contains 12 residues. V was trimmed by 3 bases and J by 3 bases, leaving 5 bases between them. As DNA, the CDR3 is TGTGCCATCAGTGACAGGGACTATGGCTACACCTTC. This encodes CAISDRDYGYTF.

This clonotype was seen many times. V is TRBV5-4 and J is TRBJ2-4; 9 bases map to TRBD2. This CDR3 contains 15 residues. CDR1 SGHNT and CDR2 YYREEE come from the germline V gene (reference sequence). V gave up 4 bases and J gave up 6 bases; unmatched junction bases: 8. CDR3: CASSLAGLGGNIQYF. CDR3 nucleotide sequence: TGTGCCAGCAGCCTAGCGGGACTAGGGGGAAACATTCAGTACTTC.

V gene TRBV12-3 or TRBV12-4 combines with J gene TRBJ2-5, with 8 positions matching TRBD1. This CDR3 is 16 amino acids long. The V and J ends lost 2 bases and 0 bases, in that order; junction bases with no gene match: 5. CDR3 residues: CASSLWTGTYQETQYF. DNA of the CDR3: TGTGCCAGCAGTTTATGGACAGGGACGTACCAAGAGACCCAGTACTTC.

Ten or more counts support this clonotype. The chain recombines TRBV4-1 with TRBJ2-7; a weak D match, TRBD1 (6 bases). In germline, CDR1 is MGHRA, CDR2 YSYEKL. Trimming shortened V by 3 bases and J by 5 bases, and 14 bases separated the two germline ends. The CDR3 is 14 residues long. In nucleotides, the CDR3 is TGCGCCAGCAGCCATCCCTCCCGGACAGACGAGCAGTACTTC. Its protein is CASSHPSRTDEQYF.

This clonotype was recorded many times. This CDR3 is CASSPSSGSASDTQYF. The CDR3 DNA follows: TGTGCCAGCAGCCCATCTAGCGGGAGTGCTTCGGATACGCAGTATTTT. The chain links TRBV7-6 to TRBJ2-3, with TRBD2 matching over 10 bases. CDR1 is SGHVS, CDR2 FNYEAQ, per germline. This CDR3 region has 16 residues. V lost 5 bases to trimming and J lost 6 bases; unmatched junction nucleotides: 11.

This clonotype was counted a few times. The CDR3 region has the DNA TGTGCCAGCAGCACCATTGTCGGCTTCTCTGGGGCCAACGTCCTGACTTTC. It is translated as CASSTIVGFSGANVLTF. This sequence joins TRBV21-1 and TRBJ2-6. TRBV21-1 constitutes a pseudogene. The CDR3 extends over 17 amino acids.

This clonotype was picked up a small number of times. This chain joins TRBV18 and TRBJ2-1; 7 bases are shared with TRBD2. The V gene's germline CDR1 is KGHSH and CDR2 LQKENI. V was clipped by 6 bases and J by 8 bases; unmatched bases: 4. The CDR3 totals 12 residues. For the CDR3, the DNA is TGTGCCAGCTCTCTGGGGGGGTATGAGCAGTTCTTC. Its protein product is CASSLGGYEQFF.

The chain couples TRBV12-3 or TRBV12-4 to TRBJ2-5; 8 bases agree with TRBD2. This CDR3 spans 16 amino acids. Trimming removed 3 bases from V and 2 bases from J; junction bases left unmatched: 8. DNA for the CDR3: TGTGCCAGCAGTTTCGGGGTAGCGGGGTTTCAAGAGACCCAGTACTTC. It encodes CASSFGVAGFQETQYF.

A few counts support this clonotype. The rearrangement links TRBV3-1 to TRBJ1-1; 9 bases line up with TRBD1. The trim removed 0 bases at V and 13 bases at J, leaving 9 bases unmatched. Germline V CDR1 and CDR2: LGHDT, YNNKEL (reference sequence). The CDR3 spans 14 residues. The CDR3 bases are TGTGCCAGCAGCCAAGATCAACAGGGGGCGCGGGTTTTCTTT. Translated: CASSQDQQGARVFF. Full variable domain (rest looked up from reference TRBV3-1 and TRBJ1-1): DTAVSQTPKYLVTQMGNDKSIKCEQNLGHDTMYWYKQDSKKFLKIMFSYNNKELIINETVPNRFSPKSPDKAHLNLHINSLELGDSAVYFCASSQDQQGARVFFGQGTRLTVV.

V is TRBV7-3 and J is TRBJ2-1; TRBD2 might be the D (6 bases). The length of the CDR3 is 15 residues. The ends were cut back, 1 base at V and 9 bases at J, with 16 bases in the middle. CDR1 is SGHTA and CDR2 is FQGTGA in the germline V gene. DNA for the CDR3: TGTGCCAGCAGCTTAATTTCGACTAGTGGGTCTGAGCAGTTCTTC. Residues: CASSLISTSGSEQFF.

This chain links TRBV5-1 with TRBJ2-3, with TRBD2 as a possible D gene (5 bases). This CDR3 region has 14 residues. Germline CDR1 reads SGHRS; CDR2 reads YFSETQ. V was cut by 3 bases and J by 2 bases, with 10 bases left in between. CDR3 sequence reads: CASSYPGNTDTQYF. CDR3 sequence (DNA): TGCGCCAGCAGCTACCCCGGGAACACAGATACGCAGTATTTT.

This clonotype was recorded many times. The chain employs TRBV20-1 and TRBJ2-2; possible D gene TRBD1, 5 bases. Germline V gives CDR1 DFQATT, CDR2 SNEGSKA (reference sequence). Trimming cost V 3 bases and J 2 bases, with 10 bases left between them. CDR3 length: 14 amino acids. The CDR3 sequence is CSASRQGNTGELFF. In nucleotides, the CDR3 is TGCAGTGCTAGCAGGCAGGGAAACACCGGGGAGCTGTTTTTT.

For the CDR3, the DNA is TGTGCCAGCAGCTTAACAGGGGGTCAGCCCCAGCATTTT. Its protein is CASSLTGGQPQHF. The chain links TRBV5-6 to TRBJ1-5, with 8 bases fitting TRBD1. Losses at the gene ends were 2 bases for V and 6 bases for J; bases not matched to a gene: 1. Germline CDR1 SGHDT, CDR2 YYEEEE. The CDR3 covers 13 residues.

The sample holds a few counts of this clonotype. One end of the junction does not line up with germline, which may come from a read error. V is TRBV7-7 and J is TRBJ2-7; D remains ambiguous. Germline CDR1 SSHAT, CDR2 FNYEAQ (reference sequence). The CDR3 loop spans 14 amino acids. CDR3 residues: CASSLEDGSPEQYF. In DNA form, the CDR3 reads TGTGCTAGCAGCTTAGAGGATGGCAGTCCGGAGCAGTACTTC.

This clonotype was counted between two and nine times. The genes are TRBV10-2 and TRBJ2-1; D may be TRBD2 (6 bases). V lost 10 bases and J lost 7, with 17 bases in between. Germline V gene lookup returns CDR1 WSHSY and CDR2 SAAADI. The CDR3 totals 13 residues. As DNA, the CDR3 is TGCGCCACCCTAGCGCCTAATGGGAATGAGCAGTTCTTC. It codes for CATLAPNGNEQFF.

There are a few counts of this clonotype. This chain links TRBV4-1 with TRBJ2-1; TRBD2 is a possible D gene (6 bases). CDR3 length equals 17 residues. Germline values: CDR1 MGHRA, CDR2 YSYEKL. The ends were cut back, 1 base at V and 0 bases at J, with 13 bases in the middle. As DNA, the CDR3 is TGCGCCAGCAGCCAAGTGGAAGCGGGTCCCTCCTACAATGAGCAGTTCTTC. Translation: CASSQVEAGPSYNEQFF.

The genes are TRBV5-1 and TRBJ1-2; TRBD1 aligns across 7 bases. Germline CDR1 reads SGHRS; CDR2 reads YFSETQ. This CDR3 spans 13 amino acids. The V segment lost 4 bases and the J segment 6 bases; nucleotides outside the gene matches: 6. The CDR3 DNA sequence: TGCGCCAGCAGCGCCGACAGGGCGGATGGCTACACCTTC. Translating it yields CASSADRADGYTF. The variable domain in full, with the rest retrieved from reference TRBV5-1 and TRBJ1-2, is KAGVTQTPRYLIKTRGQQVTLSCSPISGHRSVSWYQQTPGQGLQFLFEYFSETQRNKGNFPGRFSGRQFSNSRSEMNVSTLELGDSALYLCASSADRADGYTFGSGTRLTVV.

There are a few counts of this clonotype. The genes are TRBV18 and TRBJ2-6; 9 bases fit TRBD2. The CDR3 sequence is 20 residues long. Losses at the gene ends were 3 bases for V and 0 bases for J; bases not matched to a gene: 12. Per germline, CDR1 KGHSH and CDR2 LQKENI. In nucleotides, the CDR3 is TGTGCCAGCTCACCCGCGGCCGGGACTAGCCGCCGCTCTGGGGCCAACGTCCTGACTTTC. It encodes CASSPAAGTSRRSGANVLTF. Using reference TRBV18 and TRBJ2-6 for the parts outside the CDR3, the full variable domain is NAGVMQNPRHLVRRRGQEARLRCSPMKGHSHVYWYRQLPEEGLKFMVYLQKENIIDESGMPKERFSAEFPKEGPSILRIQQVVRGDSAAYFCASSPAAGTSRRSGANVLTFGAGSRLTVL.

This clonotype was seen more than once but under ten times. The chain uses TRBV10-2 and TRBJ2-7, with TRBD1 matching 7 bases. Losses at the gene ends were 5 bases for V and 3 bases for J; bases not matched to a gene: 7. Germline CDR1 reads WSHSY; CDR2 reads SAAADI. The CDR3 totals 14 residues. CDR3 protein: CASSLMRQGYEQYF. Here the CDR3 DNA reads TGCGCCAGCAGTTTGATGAGACAGGGCTACGAGCAGTACTTC.